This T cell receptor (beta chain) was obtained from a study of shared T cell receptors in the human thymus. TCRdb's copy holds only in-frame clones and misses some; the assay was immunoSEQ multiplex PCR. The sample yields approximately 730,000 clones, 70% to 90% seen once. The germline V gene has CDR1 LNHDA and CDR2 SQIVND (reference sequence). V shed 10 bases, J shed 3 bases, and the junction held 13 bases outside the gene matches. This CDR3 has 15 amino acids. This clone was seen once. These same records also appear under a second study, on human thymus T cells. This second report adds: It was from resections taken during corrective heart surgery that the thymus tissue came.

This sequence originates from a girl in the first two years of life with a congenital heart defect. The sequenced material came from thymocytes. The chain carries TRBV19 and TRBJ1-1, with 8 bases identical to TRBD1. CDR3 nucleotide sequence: TGTGCCACCTCCAAGGACAGGGCCAATTACACTGAAGCTTTCTTT. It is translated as CATSKDRANYTEAFF.